Each of the 9 T cell receptor beta chains below was sequenced from the same sample in a study of regulatory T cells in long-lasting Graves disease. For TCR beta, libraries came from iRepertoire HTBI primers and Arm-PCR of CDR3 regions. TCRdb itself ran the multiplex PCR reads through MiXCR, one entry per CDR3 protein. In the table there are 370,000 or so distinct CDR3 sequences, roughly 15% of which are singletons. As to time point: newly diagnosed GD, antithyroid drugs for less than 3 months. From RNA extracted from PBMCs, the TCR library was made. These data also formed part of another study, on T cells in Graves' hyperthyroidism and ophthalmopathy.

Sequenced here: peripheral blood mononuclear cells (PBMCs), sampled at new diagnosis, from a patient treated with antithyroid drugs. Receptor source: a woman aged 18-35 years with Graves disease.

This clonotype was seen repeatedly, ten times or more. The chain recombines TRBV4-1 with TRBJ2-7, with D possibly called TRBD1 or TRBD2 (5 bases each). CDR1 and CDR2 (germline): MGHRA, YSYEKL. V lost 4 bases and J lost 0, with 13 bases in between. The CDR3 is 15 residues long. CDR3 loop: CASSPTGPNSYEQYF. The CDR3 DNA reads TGCGCCAGCAGCCCTACGGGACCCAACTCCTACGAGCAGTACTTC.

Worth noting for this clonotype: One base away lies a much larger clone, so this may be a sequencing read error. V is TRBV9 and J is TRBJ2-2; 7 nucleotides align to TRBD1. There are 16 residues in the CDR3. Germline-derived CDR1 and CDR2 are SGDLS and YYNGEE. Here the CDR3 DNA reads TGTGCCAGCAGCGTCCTTAGACAGGGCGGCACCGGGGAGCTGCTTTTT. It codes for CASSVLRQGGTGELLF.

The chain links TRBV5-6 to TRBJ2-5; no clear D gene. The ends were cut back, 6 bases at V and 0 bases at J, with 3 bases in the middle. The germline CDR1 and CDR2 sequences are SGHDT and YYEEEE. The CDR3 spans 11 residues. Written as DNA, the CDR3 is TGTGCCAGCAAAAACCAAGAGACCCAGTACTTC. Protein product: CASKNQETQYF.

Ten or more counts support this clonotype. This chain joins TRBV6-1 and TRBJ1-2; D remains ambiguous. The CDR3 extends over 16 amino acids. Germline CDR1 reads MNHNS; CDR2 reads SASEGT. V shed 3 bases and J shed 6 bases, with 20 bases lying between them. Here the CDR3 reads CASSDGTFAGSDGYTF. DNA for the CDR3: TGTGCCAGCAGTGATGGTACATTTGCCGGGAGTGATGGCTACACCTTC.

In its sample, this clonotype was seen many times. V gene TRBV2 combines with J gene TRBJ1-2; D not resolved. This CDR3 has 14 residues. Germline V lookup: CDR1 SNHLY, CDR2 FYNNEI. With 6 bases removed from V and 6 bases from J, the gap between germline ends came to 17 bases. As DNA, the CDR3 is TGTGCCAGCAGCTCCCGAGGGCAGGCGAATGGCTACACCTTC. It specifies CASSSRGQANGYTF.

This clonotype came up many times. The rearrangement joins TRBV11-2 to TRBJ2-1; D is unclear. V was cut by 1 base and J by 11 bases, with 15 bases left in between. Germline CDR1 SGHAT, CDR2 FQNNGV. The CDR3 sequence is 14 residues long. This CDR3 reads CASSLASSSDKQFF. The CDR3 DNA follows: TGTGCCAGCAGCTTAGCTTCCTCGAGTGATAAGCAGTTCTTC.

At least ten counts were recorded for this clonotype. The chain combines TRBV5-1 with TRBJ2-1; no definite D call. Germline CDR1 is SGHRS and CDR2 is YFSETQ. Trimming stripped 0 bases from V and 1 base from J, with 11 bases between. This CDR3 is 16 amino acids long. The CDR3 coding sequence is TGCGCCAGCAGCTTGGTGGTGGGTCATTCCTACAATGAGCAGTTCTTC. Its protein product is CASSLVVGHSYNEQFF. Variable domain in full (rest from reference TRBV5-1 and TRBJ2-1): KAGVTQTPRYLIKTRGQQVTLSCSPISGHRSVSWYQQTPGQGLQFLFEYFSETQRNKGNFPGRFSGRQFSNSRSEMNVSTLELGDSALYLCASSLVVGHSYNEQFFGPGTRLTVL.

This clonotype was seen ten or more times. The chain recombines TRBV7-8 with TRBJ1-1; D not certain. Trimming removed 5 bases from V and 4 bases from J, with 20 bases in between. Germline V gives CDR1 SGHVS, CDR2 FQNEAQ. The CDR3 spans 16 residues. The DNA for the CDR3 is TGTGCCAGCAGCCTAGTCCGGATAGGAAGAGGCACTGAAGCTTTCTTT. Protein product: CASSLVRIGRGTEAFF.

This clonotype was counted ten times or more. V gene TRBV11-1 combines with J gene TRBJ1-1; tentatively, D is TRBD1 (6 bases). The CDR3 is 14 amino acids. Germline V lookup: CDR1 SGHAT, CDR2 FQDESV (reference sequence). Trimming removed 0 bases from V and 5 bases from J, with 10 bases in between. The CDR3 spells CASSLAQGGTEAFF. CDR3 coding DNA: TGTGCCAGCAGCTTAGCACAGGGTGGGACTGAAGCTTTCTTT.